These T cell receptor beta chains were read from a single sample in a study of T cells after yellow fever vaccination. TCRdb re-called the 5' RACE reads with MiXCR, one entry per CDR3 protein. The table lists 250,000 to 400,000 distinct CDR3 sequences, approximately 4% of them singletons. Sequences were derived from PBMCs, sampled 15 days after the yellow fever booster vaccination. Receptor source: a man younger than 30 who received the YFV17D yellow fever vaccine. Both conserved end residues are part of each CDR3. The order of the fields is J gene, D gene, V gene, clone size, CDR3 DNA, CDR3 protein. D genes are given only for firm matches. Size is stated for part of the rows, as once, few or many counts, or as a class when the clone is expanded.

j_gene: TRBJ2-3; d_gene: .; v_gene: TRBV5-1; abundance: few; CDR3nt: TGCGCCAGCAGCTTGGACCCCCTGGAGGGGGCTGCAGATACGCAGTATTTT; CDR3aa: CASSLDPLEGAADTQYF
j_gene: TRBJ1-1; d_gene: .; v_gene: TRBV7-9; abundance: many; CDR3nt: TGTGCCAGCACGGGTTTGAACACTGAAGCTTTCTTT; CDR3aa: CASTGLNTEAFF
j_gene: TRBJ2-1; d_gene: TRBD1; v_gene: TRBV7-2; abundance: many; CDR3nt: TGTGCCAGCAGCAGAGCCGACAGGGGGCTGTACAGTGAGCAGTTCTTC; CDR3aa: CASSRADRGLYSEQFF
j_gene: TRBJ1-2; d_gene: TRBD1; v_gene: TRBV4-2; abundance: few; CDR3nt: TGTGCCAGCAGCCAAGCCGGGACAGGGGGCTTGATCTATGGCTACACCTTC; CDR3aa: CASSQAGTGGLIYGYTF
j_gene: TRBJ2-3; d_gene: .; v_gene: TRBV5-1; abundance: few; CDR3nt: TGCGCCAGCAGCCGGGACCCGGGCACAGATACGCAGTATTTT; CDR3aa: CASSRDPGTDTQYF
j_gene: TRBJ2-3; d_gene: TRBD2; v_gene: TRBV5-6; abundance: many; CDR3nt: TGTGCCAGCAGCTATGGACTAGCCCCAGATACGCAGTATTTT; CDR3aa: CASSYGLAPDTQYF
j_gene: TRBJ2-7; d_gene: TRBD1; v_gene: TRBV10-3; abundance: .; CDR3nt: TGTGCCACAAACCGGGACAGGGGCGCCTACGAGCAGTACTTC; CDR3aa: CATNRDRGAYEQYF
j_gene: TRBJ2-1; d_gene: .; v_gene: TRBV12-3/TRBV12-4; abundance: few; CDR3nt: TGTGCCAGCAGCATGACCAAGCAGTTCTTC; CDR3aa: CASSMTKQFF
j_gene: TRBJ2-7; d_gene: TRBD1; v_gene: TRBV7-9; abundance: .; CDR3nt: TGTGCCAGCACGCCACAGGGGACGGATCGATACGAGCAGTACTTC; CDR3aa: CASTPQGTDRYEQYF
j_gene: TRBJ1-6; d_gene: .; v_gene: TRBV7-9; abundance: many; CDR3nt: TGTGCCAGCAGCTCCAGAGAGGTTCCGAATTCACCCCTCCACTTT; CDR3aa: CASSSREVPNSPLHF
j_gene: TRBJ1-1; d_gene: .; v_gene: TRBV6-5; abundance: many; CDR3nt: TGTGCCAGCAGCCGATTAGCAGGTGAAGCTTTCTTT; CDR3aa: CASSRLAGEAFF
j_gene: TRBJ2-2; d_gene: .; v_gene: TRBV4-3; abundance: many; CDR3nt: TGCGCCAGCAGCCAACGTCTTGGGACCGGGGAGCTGTTTTTT; CDR3aa: CASSQRLGTGELFF
j_gene: TRBJ1-1; d_gene: .; v_gene: TRBV6-2/TRBV6-3; abundance: .; CDR3nt: TGTGCCAGCAGTTACCTCAGGATGGGCACTGAAGCTTTCTTT; CDR3aa: CASSYLRMGTEAFF
j_gene: TRBJ2-5; d_gene: .; v_gene: TRBV5-1; abundance: .; CDR3nt: TGCGCCAGCAGCCGCCAGCCACCCCCGGACGGCCAGTACTTC; CDR3aa: CASSRQPPPDGQYF
j_gene: TRBJ1-4; d_gene: .; v_gene: TRBV4-1; abundance: many; CDR3nt: TGCGCCAGCAGCCAAGATTGGTCCCCAGGGGATCCCATTGCAACTAATGAAAAACTGTTTTTT; CDR3aa: CASSQDWSPGDPIATNEKLFF
j_gene: TRBJ2-5; d_gene: TRBD1; v_gene: TRBV10-3; abundance: .; CDR3nt: TGTGCCATCAGTGAGTCGACAGGGCAGGGTTGGGAGACCCAGTACTTC; CDR3aa: CAISESTGQGWETQYF
j_gene: TRBJ2-1; d_gene: TRBD1; v_gene: TRBV6-1; abundance: many; CDR3nt: TGTGCCAGCACCGAAGGACAGGGAGAGGGGTTATACAATGAGCAGTTCTTC; CDR3aa: CASTEGQGEGLYNEQFF
j_gene: TRBJ1-1; d_gene: .; v_gene: TRBV29-1; abundance: .; CDR3nt: TGCAGCGTTGAAGGTCCGGTGAACACTGAAGCTTTCTTT; CDR3aa: CSVEGPVNTEAFF